The sequence of this T cell receptor beta chain was determined in a study of tumor-infiltrating lymphocytes in primary liver carcinoma. Notes on the study in general: Tumor-adjacent and tumor-blood pairs showed less overlap than tumor region pairs.

The study co-extracted DNA and RNA from around 20-30 mg of unsorted bulk tissue. Tumor regions sampled: superior, inferior, left, right poles, and centre. This clonotype was seen just once. The antigen is undetermined. Mismatch with germline at one junction end may stem from a read error. The investigators made TCR beta cDNA from about 500 ng total RNA, using a constant-region primer. Generation of the TCR beta libraries relied on three nested multiplex PCR rounds using slightly modified ARM-PCR. TCRdb reanalysed the multiplex PCR reads using MiXCR and keeps one entry per CDR3 protein. The sample carries about 210,000 distinct CDR3 sequences, roughly 80% recorded once. The source is a man in his forties or fifties with primary liver carcinoma and hepatitis B virus infection. The sequencing sample was made of tumor tissue from primary liver carcinoma.

DNA of the CDR3: TGTGCCAGCAGCCAGGTGGGGGAGATCCAGTACTTC. Translation gives CASSQVGEIQYF. This chain joins TRBV11-1 and TRBJ2-5; D could derive from TRBD1 or TRBD2 (5 bases each). Germline V gene data show CDR1 as SGHAT and CDR2 as FQDESV (reference sequence). This CDR3 comprises 12 residues.